Listed below are T cell receptor beta chains from one sample, sequenced in a study of identical twins. TCRdb reprocessed the 5' RACE reads with MiXCR, giving one entry per CDR3 protein. Among about 570,000 distinct CDR3 sequences listed, around a tenth were seen once. These same data were also listed under a study on yellow fever vaccine responses in identical twins.

Material: PBMCs. Every receptor here comes from a woman under 30 in good health. The CDR3 runs from the conserved cysteine through the conserved F or W. A D gene is named only where the DNA matches it firmly. Not all rows give a size; the values are once, few, many and, for expanded clones, a class.

CDR3aa | CDR3nt | len | abundance | d_gene | j_gene | v_gene
CAISGQGGNEQYF | TGTGCCATCAGTGGGCAGGGTGGTAACGAGCAGTACTTC | 13 | many | . | TRBJ2-7 | TRBV10-3
CASSQDRSAGATGVQYF | TGCGCCAGCAGCCAAGATAGGTCCGCAGGGGCCACCGGAGTGCAGTACTTC | 17 | . | . | TRBJ2-7 | TRBV4-3
CASSLEIRTAYF | TGTGCCAGCAGCCTCGAGATTAGGACGGCTTACTTT | 12 | few | . | TRBJ1-1 | TRBV7-2
CASSFAHLGGNEQFF | TGTGCCAGCAGCTTCGCACACCTAGGGGGGAATGAGCAGTTCTTC | 15 | many | . | TRBJ2-1 | TRBV5-4
CSASILAGTDTQYF | TGCAGTGCTAGTATCCTAGCGGGGACAGATACGCAGTATTTT | 14 | few | TRBD2 | TRBJ2-3 | TRBV20-1
CCARDYGGAAETQYF | TGCTGTGCTAGAGATTACGGGGGGGCCGCGGAGACCCAGTACTTC | 15 | few | TRBD2 | TRBJ2-5 | TRBV20-1
CASSLTGEGGYTF | TGTGCCAGCAGTCTTACAGGGGAGGGCGGCTACACCTTC | 13 | many | TRBD1 | TRBJ1-2 | TRBV12-3/TRBV12-4
CSARTLIMNTEAFF | TGCAGCGCTCGGACGCTAATCATGAACACTGAAGCTTTCTTT | 14 | . | . | TRBJ1-1 | TRBV29-1
CASSLKWGAGTGSSRELFF | TGTGCCAGCAGCTTAAAGTGGGGGGCCGGGACAGGGAGTTCCCGGGAGCTGTTTTTT | 19 | many | TRBD1 | TRBJ2-2 | TRBV7-8
CASSNRDRVQETQYF | TGTGCCAGCAGCAACCGGGACAGGGTTCAAGAGACCCAGTACTTC | 15 | . | TRBD1 | TRBJ2-5 | TRBV7-9
CASSQESPNYNEQFF | TGCGCCAGCAGCCAAGAATCCCCCAACTACAATGAGCAGTTCTTC | 15 | many | . | TRBJ2-1 | TRBV4-3
CASAGLTNTGELFF | TGCGCCAGCGCGGGACTAACGAACACCGGGGAGCTGTTTTTT | 14 | . | TRBD2 | TRBJ2-2 | TRBV5-1
CASSRPGNNEQFF | TGTGCCAGCAGCCGACCGGGGAACAATGAGCAGTTCTTC | 13 | many | . | TRBJ2-1 | TRBV6-1
CASSGQAVYQPQHF | TGTGCCAGTAGCGGACAGGCCGTTTATCAGCCCCAGCATTTT | 14 | . | TRBD1 | TRBJ1-5 | TRBV19
CASSEGGPLGASGGPKETQYF | TGTGCCAGCAGTGAAGGCGGACCGCTAGGGGCTAGCGGGGGCCCAAAAGAGACCCAGTACTTC | 21 | few | TRBD2 | TRBJ2-5 | TRBV6-1
CASGGQFYEQYF | TGCGCCAGCGGGGGACAGTTCTACGAGCAGTACTTC | 12 | . | TRBD1 | TRBJ2-7 | TRBV10-2
CSVGGATGELFF | TGCAGCGTTGGGGGAGCTACCGGGGAGCTGTTTTTT | 12 | . | . | TRBJ2-2 | TRBV29-1
CASNPRPGLKYEQYF | TGTGCCAGCAACCCTAGGCCGGGACTTAAATACGAGCAGTACTTC | 15 | many | . | TRBJ2-7 | TRBV5-8
CSARAGTTSTDTQYF | TGCAGTGCTAGAGCCGGGACTACTAGCACAGATACGCAGTATTTT | 15 | many | TRBD2 | TRBJ2-3 | TRBV20-1
CASSLDTEAFF | TGTGCCAGCAGTCTGGACACTGAAGCTTTCTTT | 11 | many | . | TRBJ1-1 | TRBV25-1
CASSLVVLPEQYF | TGTGCCAGCAGCTTAGTCGTCCTACCCGAGCAGTACTTC | 13 | many | . | TRBJ2-7 | TRBV7-8
CASKFGGGAFIVDEQFF | TGTGCCAGCAAATTTGGGGGGGGCGCTTTTATTGTTGATGAGCAGTTCTTC | 17 | few | . | TRBJ2-1 | TRBV7-2
CASSLGRGLNEQYF | TGTGCCAGCAGTTTGGGCAGGGGGCTCAACGAGCAGTACTTC | 14 | few | TRBD1 | TRBJ2-7 | TRBV12-3/TRBV12-4
CASSQVGPGLYF | TGTGCCAGCAGCCAAGTGGGTCCGGGACTGTACTTC | 12 | few | . | TRBJ2-7 | TRBV3-1
CASSLADNYNEQFF | TGCGCCAGCAGCTTGGCCGACAACTACAATGAGCAGTTCTTC | 14 | many | . | TRBJ2-1 | TRBV5-1
CASSFNPGQETQYF | TGTGCCAGCAGCTTTAACCCGGGTCAAGAGACCCAGTACTTC | 14 | many | . | TRBJ2-5 | TRBV7-2
CSARSRDRAYEQYF | TGCAGTGCTAGATCAAGGGACAGGGCCTACGAGCAGTACTTC | 14 | . | TRBD1 | TRBJ2-7 | TRBV20-1
CSNTGARFADTQYF | TGCAGTAATACCGGGGCTAGATTCGCAGATACGCAGTATTTT | 14 | many | . | TRBJ2-3 | TRBV20-1
CASSHRLAGDNEQYF | TGTGCCAGCAGTCACCGACTAGCGGGAGACAATGAGCAGTACTTC | 15 | . | TRBD2 | TRBJ2-7 | TRBV6-5
CASRRGISTDTQYF | TGTGCCAGCAGACGGGGAATCAGCACAGATACGCAGTATTTT | 14 | few | . | TRBJ2-3 | TRBV6-2/TRBV6-3
CASGGGREGQETQYF | TGCGCCAGCGGCGGCGGACGGGAGGGACAAGAGACCCAGTACTTC | 15 | . | TRBD2 | TRBJ2-5 | TRBV10-2
CASSWGLAGGYEQFF | TGTGCCAGCAGCTGGGGACTAGCGGGGGGTTATGAGCAGTTCTTC | 15 | . | TRBD2 | TRBJ2-1 | TRBV11-1
CASSLGGLTSF | TGCGCCAGCAGCTTGGGGGGCCTGACTAGTTTC | 11 | few | . | TRBJ2-1 | TRBV5-1
CASHPVNTDTQYF | TGTGCCAGCCACCCGGTAAACACAGATACGCAGTATTTT | 13 | . | . | TRBJ2-3 | TRBV5-6
CASSQISSWDTDTQYF | TGTGCCAGCAGCCAAATCAGCTCGTGGGACACAGATACGCAGTATTTT | 16 | many | . | TRBJ2-3 | TRBV4-2
CSVAGSSGNTIYF | TGCAGCGTTGCGGGCAGCTCTGGAAACACCATATATTTT | 13 | few | . | TRBJ1-3 | TRBV29-1
CASSQDQAGGHETQYF | TGTGCCAGCAGCCAAGATCAAGCGGGGGGTCACGAGACCCAGTACTTC | 16 | . | TRBD2 | TRBJ2-5 | TRBV3-1
CAISEGAGGAQPQHF | TGTGCCATCAGTGAGGGAGCAGGGGGTGCTCAGCCCCAGCATTTT | 15 | many | TRBD1 | TRBJ1-5 | TRBV10-3
CASSPPSWRERTGELFF | TGTGCCAGCTCACCCCCCTCCTGGCGAGAAAGAACCGGGGAGCTGTTTTTT | 17 | few | . | TRBJ2-2 | TRBV18
CASSTRRGTNTDTQYF | TGTGCCAGCAGTACGCGACGGGGGACCAACACAGATACGCAGTATTTT | 16 | . | . | TRBJ2-3 | TRBV28
CASSQWTPPNTGELFF | TGCGCCAGCAGCCAATGGACTCCACCGAACACCGGGGAGCTGTTTTTT | 16 | many | . | TRBJ2-2 | TRBV4-1
CASRGHQGGYEQYF | TGTGCCAGCAGGGGCCACCAGGGAGGCTACGAGCAGTACTTC | 14 | few | . | TRBJ2-7 | TRBV28
CASIGIDRGYNEQFF | TGTGCCAGCATAGGCATCGACAGGGGCTACAATGAGCAGTTCTTC | 15 | many | TRBD1 | TRBJ2-1 | TRBV6-4
CSAPEGTTSTDTQYF | TGCAGTGCGCCCGAGGGGACCACTAGCACAGATACGCAGTATTTT | 15 | few | . | TRBJ2-3 | TRBV20-1
CASSLGGQGHEQYF | TGTGCCAGCAGTTTAGGAGGACAGGGCCACGAGCAGTACTTC | 14 | many | TRBD1 | TRBJ2-7 | TRBV12-3/TRBV12-4
CASRPTTSGIADTQYF | TGTGCCAGCAGGCCAACAACTAGCGGGATAGCAGATACGCAGTATTTT | 16 | . | TRBD2 | TRBJ2-3 | TRBV12-3/TRBV12-4
CASSLGQGSVGNTIYF | TGTGCCAGCTCCCTGGGACAGGGTAGCGTTGGAAACACCATATATTTT | 16 | . | TRBD1 | TRBJ1-3 | TRBV2
CASRPVVAGVSYNEQFF | TGTGCCAGCAGACCAGTGGTCGCGGGGGTTTCATACAATGAGCAGTTCTTC | 17 | . | TRBD2 | TRBJ2-1 | TRBV7-9
CSVEGNYEQYF | TGCAGCGTTGAAGGGAACTACGAGCAGTACTTC | 11 | many | . | TRBJ2-7 | TRBV29-1